A single sample gave rise to the 20 T cell receptor beta chains below, sequenced in a study of cytomegalovirus exposure and HLA in healthy donors listed by TCRdb under 2017. Receptor amplification or capture employed the immunoSEQ multiplex PCR assay. A mixture of 60 forward primers for TCR Vbeta segments and 13 reverse primers for TCR Jbeta segments was used in the multiplex PCR. Imported from immuneACCESS, the table was reduced by TCRdb to in-frame sequences with V and J called. These copies leave out some clones; in studies compared against another copy, an unresolved V gene accounts for under half, and the cause of the remainder is not known. This sample has under 200,000 clones in its table, and approximately 86% of those were observed once. Approximately 0.31% of the sample comes from the top ten. Sequencing was carried out using PBMCs. The receptor set was obtained from a woman in her twenties or thirties in good health and CMV-seronegative.

This chain connects TRBV5-6 to TRBJ2-1; 7 nucleotides align to TRBD1. The CDR3 length is 15 residues. Germline V gene sequence: CDR1 SGHDT, CDR2 YYEEEE. Losses at the gene ends were 3 bases for V and 3 bases for J; bases not matched to a gene: 6. CDR3 loop: CASSSIRDSYNEQFF. CDR3 sequence (DNA): TGTGCCAGCAGCTCTATACGGGACAGCTACAATGAGCAGTTCTTC.

V is TRBV7-9 and J is TRBJ1-1; 9 bases match TRBD1. Germline-derived CDR1 and CDR2 are SEHNR and FQNEAQ (reference sequence). This CDR3 has 15 amino acids. V lost 5 bases to trimming and J lost 3 bases; unmatched junction nucleotides: 7. The CDR3 sequence: CASSLRQGVDTEAFF. CDR3 DNA sequence: TGTGCCAGCAGCCTCCGACAGGGGGTGGACACTGAAGCTTTCTTT.

The chain links TRBV7-8 to TRBJ2-7; 9 nucleotides agree with TRBD1. Germline lookup yields CDR1 SGHVS and CDR2 FQNEAQ. This CDR3 is built from 15 residues. V lost 5 bases, J lost 5 bases, and 10 bases stayed unmatched. DNA of the CDR3: TGTGCCAGCAGCCCGTCCGGGACAGGGCCAGACGAGCAGTACTTC. This encodes CASSPSGTGPDEQYF. The entire variable domain, with the rest obtained from reference TRBV7-8 and TRBJ2-7, is as follows: GAGVSQSPRYKVAKRGQDVALRCDPISGHVSLFWYQQALGQGPEFLTYFQNEAQLDKSGLPSDRFFAERPEGSVSTLKIQRTQQEDSAVYLCASSPSGTGPDEQYFGPGTRLTVT.

The chain couples TRBV28 to TRBJ2-1; 9 bases are shared with TRBD2. The CDR3 is 15 amino acids. The germline gives CDR1 MDHEN, CDR2 SYDVKM. The trim removed 6 bases at V and 6 bases at J, leaving 9 bases unmatched. CDR3 residues: CASRLGTSRSNEQFF. CDR3 sequence (DNA): TGTGCCAGCAGGCTGGGGACTAGCCGCTCCAATGAGCAGTTCTTC.

CDR3 residues: CASSADRSYEQYF. The CDR3 DNA reads TGTGCCAGCAGCGCGGACAGATCCTACGAGCAGTACTTC. The chain uses TRBV7-8 and TRBJ2-7; the D gene is possibly TRBD1 (6 bases). Trimming removed 5 bases from V and 1 base from J, with 9 bases in between. This CDR3 is 13 amino acids long. CDR1 is SGHVS, CDR2 FQNEAQ, per germline.

The chain employs TRBV29-1 and TRBJ2-7; 9 bases line up with TRBD1. V lost 6 bases to trimming and J lost 1 base; unmatched junction nucleotides: 7. Germline lookup yields CDR1 SQVTM and CDR2 ANQGSEA. CDR3 length equals 14 residues. The DNA of the CDR3 is TGCAGCGTGAGACAGGGGGGTAGGTCCTACGAGCAGTACTTC. This codes for CSVRQGGRSYEQYF.

The CDR3 region has the DNA TGTGCACTGAATGCAGGGTTGAATGGAGATACGCAGTATTTT. It translates to CALNAGLNGDTQYF. This chain links TRBV30 with TRBJ2-3; D is perhaps TRBD1 (5 bases). Germline lookup yields CDR1 GTSNPN and CDR2 SVGIG (reference sequence). The CDR3 contains 14 residues.

The J gene is TRBJ1-1, the V gene TRBV2, with 9 bases aligning to TRBD1. V was pared by 10 bases and J by 3 bases, with 3 bases of the junction left unmatched. The CDR3 consists of 12 residues. Germline-derived CDR1 and CDR2 are SNHLY and FYNNEI. Here the CDR3 DNA reads TGTGCCACCACAGGGGGCTACACTGAAGCTTTCTTT. Protein: CATTGGYTEAFF.

The rearrangement joins TRBV18 to TRBJ1-1; TRBD1 matches 8 bases. Germline lookup yields CDR1 KGHSH and CDR2 LQKENI. CDR3 length: 16 residues. The V gene end was trimmed by 6 bases and the J gene end by 4 bases; junction bases not matched to a gene: 13. The CDR3 sequence is CASSPKQGEDGTEAFF. CDR3 coding DNA: TGTGCCAGCTCGCCCAAACAGGGGGAAGATGGCACTGAAGCTTTCTTT.

The CDR3 region has the DNA TGTGCCAGCAGTCCACAAGCGGGATTGGAGACCCAGTACTTC. Translation: CASSPQAGLETQYF. The chain combines TRBV28 with TRBJ2-5, with TRBD2 matching 7 bases. CDR3 length: 14 residues. Germline V gives CDR1 MDHEN, CDR2 SYDVKM. V lost 5 bases and J lost 5; bases outside the gene matches: 8.

The chain employs TRBV5-1 and TRBJ2-3, with 16 bases identical to TRBD2. This CDR3 has 18 residues. CDR1 and CDR2 (germline): SGHRS, YFSETQ. With 5 bases clipped from V and 1 base from J, the junction kept 7 bases outside the gene matches. CDR3 sequence (DNA): TGCGCCAGCAGTTCGGGACTAGCGGGGGGGCAGGGCACAGATACGCAGTATTTT. Protein product: CASSSGLAGGQGTDTQYF.

The chain links TRBV5-6 to TRBJ1-3, with D possibly matching TRBD1 (5 bases). V was pared by 4 bases and J by 0 bases, with 11 bases between. CDR3 length: 15 residues. CDR1 is SGHDT, CDR2 YYEEEE, per germline. CDR3 loop: CASSPGHGSGNTIYF. The CDR3 DNA follows: TGTGCCAGCAGCCCTGGACATGGCTCTGGAAACACCATATATTTT.

This chain joins TRBV29-1 and TRBJ2-7, with TRBD2 as a possible D gene (5 bases). This CDR3 region has 14 residues. Germline V gene sequence: CDR1 SQVTM, CDR2 ANQGSEA. Between the trimmed V and J ends, which lost 4 bases and 2 bases, there was a span of 15 bases. The CDR3 sequence is CSVGLPSNTYEQYF. CDR3 nucleotide sequence: TGCAGCGTTGGACTACCTAGCAACACCTACGAGCAGTACTTC.

V is TRBV29-1 and J is TRBJ2-5; D might be TRBD2 (6 bases). Germline CDR1 SQVTM, CDR2 ANQGSEA. The CDR3 sequence is 15 residues long. The V and J ends lost 5 bases and 2 bases respectively, with 18 bases between them. The CDR3 nucleotides read TGCAGCGTTTTTCGTCCCCTCCGGGGGCAAGAGACCCAGTACTTC. Protein: CSVFRPLRGQETQYF.

This clone has just a few counts. The chain carries TRBV4-1 and TRBJ2-7; TRBD2 agrees at 8 bases. Looked up from germline, CDR1 is MGHRA and CDR2 is YSYEKL. This CDR3 region has 16 residues. J lost 5 bases, V lost 4 bases, and 13 bases had no gene match. The CDR3 loop reads CASSRSPLGLENEQYF. CDR3 coding DNA: TGCGCCAGCAGCCGCAGCCCTCTGGGACTAGAGAACGAGCAGTACTTC.

The J gene is TRBJ2-7, the V gene TRBV19; 8 nucleotides match TRBD1. Germline CDR1 is LNHDA and CDR2 is SQIVND (reference sequence). CDR3 length equals 16 residues. The V and J ends lost 4 bases and 3 bases, in that order; junction bases with no gene match: 11. The CDR3 DNA follows: TGTGCCAGTAGTAAAGATCCGGGACAGGCCTTCTACGAGCAGTACTTC. Translation: CASSKDPGQAFYEQYF. Looking up the rest from reference TRBV19 and TRBJ2-7 gives the full variable domain: DGGITQSPKYLFRKEGQNVTLSCEQNLNHDAMYWYRQDPGQGLRLIYYSQIVNDFQKGDIAEGYSVSREKKESFPLTVTSAQKNPTAFYLCASSKDPGQAFYEQYFGPGTRLTVT.

The rearrangement links TRBV9 to TRBJ2-7, with D possibly TRBD2 on 6 matching bases. Trimming pared 4 bases from V and 3 bases from J, leaving 14 bases between. The CDR3 extends over 14 amino acids. Germline V gene sequence: CDR1 SGDLS, CDR2 YYNGEE. The CDR3, as DNA: TGTGCCAGCAGCTCGGGACTTCCGAACTACGAGCAGTACTTC. This gives the protein CASSSGLPNYEQYF.

The chain couples TRBV2 to TRBJ2-7, with 13 bases that match TRBD2. Per the germline V gene, CDR1 is SNHLY and CDR2 is FYNNEI. The CDR3 length is 17 residues. V shed 7 bases, J shed 0 bases, and the junction held 9 bases outside the gene matches. CDR3 DNA sequence: TGTGCCAGCATTCCGGGACTAGCGGGGCCAAACTCCTACGAGCAGTACTTC. Its translation is CASIPGLAGPNSYEQYF.

This clone was recorded a few times. The rearrangement links TRBV5-1 to TRBJ1-2, with D perhaps matching TRBD1 (6 bases). Germline V gene sequence: CDR1 SGHRS, CDR2 YFSETQ. The CDR3 loop spans 15 amino acids. V was trimmed by 0 bases and J by 5 bases, leaving 14 bases between them. The CDR3 is CASSLGSRGGYGYTF. The CDR3 DNA follows: TGCGCCAGCAGCTTGGGAAGCAGGGGTGGATATGGCTACACCTTC.

This clone was seen a handful of times. The chain employs TRBV28 and TRBJ1-5; 10 nucleotides match TRBD1. The CDR3 is 15 amino acids. With V trimmed by 5 bases and J by 2 bases, 3 bases remained unmatched. Germline V CDR1 and CDR2: MDHEN, SYDVKM. The CDR3 nucleotides read TGTGCCAGCAGTATAGGGACAGGGGGCAATCAGCCCCAGCATTTT. This translates into CASSIGTGGNQPQHF.